The following is a T cell receptor (beta chain) sequence with its context. No antigen is known for it. The germline gives CDR1 LNHDA, CDR2 SQIVND (reference sequence). The CDR3 extends over 15 amino acids. Losses at the gene ends were 6 bases for V and 3 bases for J; bases not matched to a gene: 7. A single record per CDR3 protein comes from TCRdb applying MiXCR to the reads. This table holds over 120,000 distinct CDR3 sequences, 32% found once. The data are from a study of T cell repertoires in cytomegalovirus infection. Study overall: Use of recently identified HLA-C-restricted and well-studied HLA-B-restricted CMV epitopes was part of the study. Shared public TCR beta signatures pointed to both CMV infection and a matching HLA type.

The rearrangement links TRBV19 to TRBJ1-5; the match to TRBD1 covers 8 bases. Specimen: CD8+ T cells from cultured PBMCs, collected from culture after CMV antigen stimulation. The sequence was collected from a human donor in good health (CMV status not recorded). Some clones in this sample may be carry-over from other donors' samples. CDR3 amino acids: CASSQNRGYNQPQHF. CDR3 DNA sequence: TGTGCCAGTAGCCAGAACAGGGGGTACAATCAGCCCCAGCATTTT.